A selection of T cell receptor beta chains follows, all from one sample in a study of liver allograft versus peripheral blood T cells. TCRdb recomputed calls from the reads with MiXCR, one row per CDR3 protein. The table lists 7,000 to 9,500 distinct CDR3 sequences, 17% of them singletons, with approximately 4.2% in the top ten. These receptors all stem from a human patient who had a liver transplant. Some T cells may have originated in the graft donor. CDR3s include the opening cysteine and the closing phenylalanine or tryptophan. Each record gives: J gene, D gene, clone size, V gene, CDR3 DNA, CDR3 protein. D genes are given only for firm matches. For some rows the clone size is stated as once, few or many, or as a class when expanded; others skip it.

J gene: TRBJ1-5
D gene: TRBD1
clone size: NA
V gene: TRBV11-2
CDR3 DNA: TGTGCCAGCAGCCTGGACAGGACAGACCAGCCCCAGCATTTT
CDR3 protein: CASSLDRTDQPQHF

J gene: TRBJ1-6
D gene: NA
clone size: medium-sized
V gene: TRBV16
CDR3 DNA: TGTGCCAGCAGCCAGGGTGGGCAGTCCCTCCACTTT
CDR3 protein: CASSQGGQSLHF

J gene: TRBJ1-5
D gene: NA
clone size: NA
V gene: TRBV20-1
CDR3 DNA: TGCAGTGGGGGCGGGGGCGAGGGTCAGCCCCAGCATTTT
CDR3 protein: CSGGGGEGQPQHF

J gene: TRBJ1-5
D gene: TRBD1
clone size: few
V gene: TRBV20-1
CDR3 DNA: TGCAGTGCGCCACCGACAGGGGGCGATCAGCCCCAGCATTTT
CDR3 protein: CSAPPTGGDQPQHF

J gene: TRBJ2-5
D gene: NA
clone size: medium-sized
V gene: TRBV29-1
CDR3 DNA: TGCAGCGTTGCTGAAGAGACCCAGTACTTC
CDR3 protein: CSVAEETQYF

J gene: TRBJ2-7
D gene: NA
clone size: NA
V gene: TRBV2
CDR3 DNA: TGTGCCAGCAAAAGCGGGTACTCCTACGAGCAGTACTTC
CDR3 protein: CASKSGYSYEQYF

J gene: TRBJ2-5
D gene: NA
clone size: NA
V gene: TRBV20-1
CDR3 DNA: TGCAGTAGAGCGTTCGGGGAGACCCAGTACTTC
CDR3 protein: CSRAFGETQYF

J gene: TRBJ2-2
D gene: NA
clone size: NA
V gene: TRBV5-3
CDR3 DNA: TGTGCCAGAAGCCCTGGATGGGGGCGAGGGGCTCAGGACACCGGGGAGCTGTTTTTT
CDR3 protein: CARSPGWGRGAQDTGELFF

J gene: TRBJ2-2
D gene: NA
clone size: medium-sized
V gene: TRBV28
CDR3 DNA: TGTGCCAGCAGATGGGGACCCATCGCCGGGGAGCTGTTTTTT
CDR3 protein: CASRWGPIAGELFF

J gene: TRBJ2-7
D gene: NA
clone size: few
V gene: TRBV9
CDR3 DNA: TGTGCCAGCAGCACCCACACAGGGGCCGGGGGCTACGAGCAGTACTTC
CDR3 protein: CASSTHTGAGGYEQYF

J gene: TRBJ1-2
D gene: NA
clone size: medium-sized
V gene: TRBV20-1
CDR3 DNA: TGCAGTGCTAGCCCCCAAGGGTCGTACTATGGCTACACCTTC
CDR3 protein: CSASPQGSYYGYTF

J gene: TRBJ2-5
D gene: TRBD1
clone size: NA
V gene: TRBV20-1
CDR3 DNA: TGCAGTGCTAGCTTTTCGTCGACAGGGAGAGGGACCCAGTACTTC
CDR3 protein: CSASFSSTGRGTQYF

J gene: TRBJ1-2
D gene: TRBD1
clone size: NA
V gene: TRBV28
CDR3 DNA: TGTGCCAGCAGACCAACAGGGGGCGTCTATGGCTACACCTTC
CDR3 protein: CASRPTGGVYGYTF

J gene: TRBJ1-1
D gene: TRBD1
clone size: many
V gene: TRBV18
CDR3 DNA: TGTGCCAGCTCACCACCTCAGGGGGGGGCTTTCTTT
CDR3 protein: CASSPPQGGAFF

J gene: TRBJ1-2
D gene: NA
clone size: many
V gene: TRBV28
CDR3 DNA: TGTGCCAGCAGTATGGGACGGGGAGGCTACACCTTC
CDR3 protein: CASSMGRGGYTF

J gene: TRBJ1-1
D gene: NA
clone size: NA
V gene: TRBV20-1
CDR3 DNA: TGCAGTGCTGGAACAGGACAGACCAACACTGAAGCTTTCTTT
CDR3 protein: CSAGTGQTNTEAFF

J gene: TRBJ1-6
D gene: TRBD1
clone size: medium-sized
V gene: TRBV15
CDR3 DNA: TGTGCCACCAGCAGCCACAGGGGAGAGAATTCACCCCTCCACTTT
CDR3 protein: CATSSHRGENSPLHF

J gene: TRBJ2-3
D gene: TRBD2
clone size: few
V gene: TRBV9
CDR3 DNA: TGTGCCAGCACCCGGCGGGGGGGCACAGATACGCAGTATTTT
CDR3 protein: CASTRRGGTDTQYF

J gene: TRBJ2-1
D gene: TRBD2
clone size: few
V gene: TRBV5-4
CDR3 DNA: TGTGCCAGCACCCGGCCCGGGACTAGCGGACCTGAGAAGAAGTTCTTC
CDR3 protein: CASTRPGTSGPEKKFF

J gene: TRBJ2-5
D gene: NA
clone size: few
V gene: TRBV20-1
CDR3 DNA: TGCAGTGCTAGTGGGGGGCGGGAGACCCAGTACTTC
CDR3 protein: CSASGGRETQYF

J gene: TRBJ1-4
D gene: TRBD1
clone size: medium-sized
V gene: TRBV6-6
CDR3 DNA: TGTGCCAGCAGCCCGGGACAGGGGGCAAGCGGTGAAAAACTGTTTTTT
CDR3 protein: CASSPGQGASGEKLFF

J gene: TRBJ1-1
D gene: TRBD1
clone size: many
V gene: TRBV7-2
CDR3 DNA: TGTGCCAGCAGCTTAGTAATGCAGGGGGATTTAGCTTTCTTT
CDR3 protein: CASSLVMQGDLAFF

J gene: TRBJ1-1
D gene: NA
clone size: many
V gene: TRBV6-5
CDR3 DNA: TGTGCCAGCAGTTTCGGTGGGAGCAGGGAAGCTTTCTTT
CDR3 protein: CASSFGGSREAFF

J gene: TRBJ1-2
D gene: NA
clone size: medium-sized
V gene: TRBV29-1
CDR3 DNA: TGCAGTAATGTGGATGGGGGCGGCTACACCTTC
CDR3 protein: CSNVDGGGYTF

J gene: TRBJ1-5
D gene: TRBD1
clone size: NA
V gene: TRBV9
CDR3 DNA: TGTGCCAGCAGCGTGGCGGGACAGGGTAATCAGCCCCAGCATTTT
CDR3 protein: CASSVAGQGNQPQHF

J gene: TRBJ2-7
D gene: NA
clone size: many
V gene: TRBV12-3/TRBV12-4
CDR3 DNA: TGTGCCAGCCGGGACGCCCAGATTGGGGAGCAGTACTTC
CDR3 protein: CASRDAQIGEQYF

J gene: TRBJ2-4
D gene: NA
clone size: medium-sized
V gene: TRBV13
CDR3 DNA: TGTGCCAGCAGCTTACGAGGCAGTGGAAACATTCAGTACTTC
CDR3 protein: CASSLRGSGNIQYF

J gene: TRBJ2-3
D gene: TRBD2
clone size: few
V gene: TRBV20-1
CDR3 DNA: TGCAGTGCTAGAAAGGGAGGTGGGGGGGCAGATACGCAGTATTTT
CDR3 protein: CSARKGGGGADTQYF

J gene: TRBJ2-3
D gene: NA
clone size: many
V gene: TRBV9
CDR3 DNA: TGTGCCAGCAGCGTAGACGGAGCGGGACAAACAGATACGCAGTATTTT
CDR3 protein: CASSVDGAGQTDTQYF

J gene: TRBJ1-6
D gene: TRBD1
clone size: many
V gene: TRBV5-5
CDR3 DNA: TGTGCCAGCAGCCCCCTTGTTGGACAGGGGGCCCCCCTCCACTTT
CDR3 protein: CASSPLVGQGAPLHF

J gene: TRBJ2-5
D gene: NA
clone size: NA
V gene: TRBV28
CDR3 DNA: TGTGCCAGCAGTTTTGTAGGGGGGCCCGGGCAAGAGACCCAGTACTTC
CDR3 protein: CASSFVGGPGQETQYF

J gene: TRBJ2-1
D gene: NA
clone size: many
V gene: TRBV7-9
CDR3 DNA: TGTGCCAGCAGCTTAACACTAGCAGCCAACAATGAGCAGTTCTTC
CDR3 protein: CASSLTLAANNEQFF

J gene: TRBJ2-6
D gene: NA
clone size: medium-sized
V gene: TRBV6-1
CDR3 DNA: TGTGCCAGCAGTGAGGGACACCCCTCTGGGGCCAACGTCCTGACTTTC
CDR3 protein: CASSEGHPSGANVLTF

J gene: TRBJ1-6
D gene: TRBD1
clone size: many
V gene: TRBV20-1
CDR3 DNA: TGCAGTGCTGGTCCGGGACAGATTAATTCACCCCTCCACTTT
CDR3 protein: CSAGPGQINSPLHF

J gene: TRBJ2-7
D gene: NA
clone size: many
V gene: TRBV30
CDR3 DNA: TGTGCCTGTCTTCGGGCAGCTCCCTACGAGCAGTACTTC
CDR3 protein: CACLRAAPYEQYF

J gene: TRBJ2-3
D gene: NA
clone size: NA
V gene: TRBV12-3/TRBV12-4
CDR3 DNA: TGTGCCAGCAGTTTGATTTGGTTAGATACGCAGTATTTT
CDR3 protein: CASSLIWLDTQYF

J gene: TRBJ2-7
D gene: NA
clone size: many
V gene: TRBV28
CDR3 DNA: TGTGCCAGCATTCCCGGGACAACCTCTTACGAGCAGTACTTC
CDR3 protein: CASIPGTTSYEQYF

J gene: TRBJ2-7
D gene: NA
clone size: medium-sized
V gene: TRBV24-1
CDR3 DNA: TGTGCCACCAGTGATGGCAGCCCAACCTACGAGCAGTACTTC
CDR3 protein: CATSDGSPTYEQYF

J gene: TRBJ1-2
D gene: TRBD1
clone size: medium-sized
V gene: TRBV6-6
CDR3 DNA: TGTGCCAGCAGTACCACCGGGACAGGGGGCAACTATGGCTACACCTTC
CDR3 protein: CASSTTGTGGNYGYTF

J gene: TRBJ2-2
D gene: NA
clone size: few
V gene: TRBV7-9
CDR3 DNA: TGTGCCAGCAGCCCTAGGACAGCGGCGTCTTACACCGGGGAGCTGTTTTTT
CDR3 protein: CASSPRTAASYTGELFF

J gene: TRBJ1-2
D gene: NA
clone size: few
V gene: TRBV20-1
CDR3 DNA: TGCAGTGCTAGTGCATCGGGGGGGTATGGCTACACCTTC
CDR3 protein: CSASASGGYGYTF

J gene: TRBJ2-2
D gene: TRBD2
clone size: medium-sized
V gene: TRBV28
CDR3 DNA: TGTGCCAGCAGTTTAGGACTAGCCTACACCGGGGAGCTGTTTTTT
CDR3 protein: CASSLGLAYTGELFF

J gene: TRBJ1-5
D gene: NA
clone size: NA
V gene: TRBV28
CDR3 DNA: TGTGCCAGCAGTAAACCGGGGGCGGTTCAGCCCCAGCATTTT
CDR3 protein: CASSKPGAVQPQHF

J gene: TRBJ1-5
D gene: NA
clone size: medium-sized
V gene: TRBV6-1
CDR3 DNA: TGTGCCAGCAGGTACCTGGCAATGGATCAGCCCCAGCATTTT
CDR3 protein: CASRYLAMDQPQHF

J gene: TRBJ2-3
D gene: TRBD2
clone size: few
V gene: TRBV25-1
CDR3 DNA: TGTGCCAGCAGTAAATACGGGACTAGCGGGGGTGAATATTTT
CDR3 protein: CASSKYGTSGGEYF

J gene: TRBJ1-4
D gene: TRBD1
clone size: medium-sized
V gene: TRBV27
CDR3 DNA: TGTGCCAGCAGTTTAGTGGGACAGAACGTTGCAACTAATGAAAAACTGTTTTTT
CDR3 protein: CASSLVGQNVATNEKLFF

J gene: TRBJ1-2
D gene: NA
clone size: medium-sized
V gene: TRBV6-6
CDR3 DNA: TGTGCCAGCAGTTACTCTGGGAGAGCGGATGGTAATGGCTACACCTTC
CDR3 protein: CASSYSGRADGNGYTF

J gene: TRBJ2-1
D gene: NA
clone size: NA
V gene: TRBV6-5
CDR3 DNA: TGTGCCAGCAGCGATCGGGGGCTGGGGGGCTACAATGAGCAGTTCTTC
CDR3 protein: CASSDRGLGGYNEQFF

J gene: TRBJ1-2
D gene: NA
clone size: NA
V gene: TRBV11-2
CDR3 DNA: TGTGCCAGCAGCCGCGACAGGAACTATGGCTACACCTTC
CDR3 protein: CASSRDRNYGYTF

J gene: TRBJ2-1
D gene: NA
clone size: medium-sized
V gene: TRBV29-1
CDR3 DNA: TGCAGCGGTGAACTGGAAAACAATGAGCAGTTCTTC
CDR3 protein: CSGELENNEQFF

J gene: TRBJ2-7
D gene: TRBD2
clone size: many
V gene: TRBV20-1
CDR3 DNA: TGCAGTGCTGTCCCCGGGACTAGCGGGTACGAGCAGTACTTC
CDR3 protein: CSAVPGTSGYEQYF

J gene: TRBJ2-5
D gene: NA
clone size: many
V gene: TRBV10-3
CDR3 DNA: TGTGCCATCAGTGCAGGGGTCCAAGAGACCCAGTACTTC
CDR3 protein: CAISAGVQETQYF

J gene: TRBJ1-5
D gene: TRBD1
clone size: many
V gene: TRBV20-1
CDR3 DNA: TGCAGTGCTAGACAACAGGGGGCTCTCTCTAGCAATCAGCCCCAGCATTTT
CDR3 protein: CSARQQGALSSNQPQHF

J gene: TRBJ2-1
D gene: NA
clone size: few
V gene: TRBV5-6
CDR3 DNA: TGTGCCAGCAGCCCCCCCAACATCCATGAGCAGTTCTTC
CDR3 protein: CASSPPNIHEQFF

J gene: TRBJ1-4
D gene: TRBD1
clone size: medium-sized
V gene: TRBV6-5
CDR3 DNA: TGTGCCAGCAGCCTACTGACAGGGGGCCATTCAACTAATGAAAAACTGTTTTTT
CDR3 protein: CASSLLTGGHSTNEKLFF

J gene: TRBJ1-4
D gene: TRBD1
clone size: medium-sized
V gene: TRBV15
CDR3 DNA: TGTGCCACCAGCTGGGACAGGGGGCTTGAAAAACTGTTTTTT
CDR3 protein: CATSWDRGLEKLFF

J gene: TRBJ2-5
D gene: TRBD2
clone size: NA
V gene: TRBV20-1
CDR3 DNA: TGCAGTGCTAGGGGGGGAACTAGCGGGGGCCAAGAGACCCAGTACTTC
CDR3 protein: CSARGGTSGGQETQYF

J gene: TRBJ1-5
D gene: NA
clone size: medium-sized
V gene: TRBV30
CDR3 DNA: TGTGCCTGGGACAAGGGTTTGGGAAGCAATCAGCCCCAGCATTTT
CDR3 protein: CAWDKGLGSNQPQHF

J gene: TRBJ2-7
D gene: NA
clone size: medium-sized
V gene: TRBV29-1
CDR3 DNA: TGCAGCGCATCAGTGGACATTAAAAGCCAAGAGCAGTACTTC
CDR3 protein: CSASVDIKSQEQYF

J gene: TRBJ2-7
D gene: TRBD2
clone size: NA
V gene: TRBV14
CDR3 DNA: TGTGCCAGCAGCCGACGGGCAACGGGGGGGTACGAGCAGTACTTC
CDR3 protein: CASSRRATGGYEQYF